Reported below is one T cell receptor beta chain. What it binds is unknown. The sample belongs to a study of T cell repertoires in cytomegalovirus infection. On the study more broadly: Indicated by public TCR beta signatures were CMV infection and matching HLA type. Broader study findings: There were carriers of CMV plus the relevant HLA, and cumulative public TCR beta family frequency identified them. It was HLA-C-restricted CMV-specific TCR beta clonotypes that dominated the response ex vivo.

CDR1 and CDR2 (germline): SNHLY, FYNNEI. V lost 8 bases to trimming and J lost 5 bases; unmatched junction nucleotides: 6. This CDR3 has 14 amino acids. One entry per CDR3 protein, called by TCRdb with MiXCR from the reads. The profile shows roughly 150,000 distinct CDR3 sequences, around a quarter of them singletons. This chain links TRBV2 with TRBJ2-2, with TRBD1 identical over 9 bases. The clonotype originates from a human donor in good health (CMV status not recorded). Some clones in this sample may be carry-over from other donors' samples. Sequenced: PBMCs. CDR3 in DNA: TGTGCCAGCTTCGGAGGACAGGGGACCGGGGAGCTGTTTTTT. Amino acid sequence: CASFGGQGTGELFF.